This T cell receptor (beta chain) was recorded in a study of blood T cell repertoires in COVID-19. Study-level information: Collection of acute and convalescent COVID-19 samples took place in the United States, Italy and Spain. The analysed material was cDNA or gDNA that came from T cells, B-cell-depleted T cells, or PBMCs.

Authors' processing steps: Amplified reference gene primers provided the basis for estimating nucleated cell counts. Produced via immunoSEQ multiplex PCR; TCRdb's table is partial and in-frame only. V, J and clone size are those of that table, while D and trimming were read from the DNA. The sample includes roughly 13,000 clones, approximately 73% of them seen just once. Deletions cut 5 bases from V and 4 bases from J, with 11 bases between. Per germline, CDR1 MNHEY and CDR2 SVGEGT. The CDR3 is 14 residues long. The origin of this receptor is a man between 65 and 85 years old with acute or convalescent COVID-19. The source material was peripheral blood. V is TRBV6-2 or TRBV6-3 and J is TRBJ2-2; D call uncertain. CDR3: CASSNTGSTGELFF. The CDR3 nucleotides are TGTGCCAGCAGTAATACCGGTTCCACCGGGGAGCTGTTTTTT.